This TCR beta chain was retrieved from a study of shared clonotypes between healthy human individuals. Study results and limitations: Estimated richness was generally greater in naive than memory subsets.

Germline V gene sequence: CDR1 SNHLY, CDR2 FYNNEI. This CDR3 region has 14 residues. Trimming shortened V by 10 bases and J by 3 bases, and 15 bases separated the two germline ends. Assay used: immunoSEQ multiplex PCR; TCRdb lists only in-frame clones, some missing. The table includes about a million clones, over 60% detected once. About this clone itself: As yet, its antigen is unknown.

The sample comprised memory CD4+ T cells sorted from blood. Subset given: CD45RA-negative fraction. The J gene is TRBJ2-2, the V gene TRBV2; a weak D match, TRBD2 (6 bases). This clonotype was sampled from a man between 18 and 29 years old in good health. In nucleotides, the CDR3 is TGTGCCACCGGAGGGCAGGCCGACACCGGGGAGCTGTTTTTT. Translated: CATGGQADTGELFF.